Below are 30 T cell receptor beta chains sequenced from a single sample in a study of T cells in localized non-small cell lung cancer (TCRdb year 2020). The library was prepared using the immunoSEQ multiplex PCR assay. TCRdb carries this immuneACCESS record with in-frame sequences only. Its versions omit some clonotypes, under half of them owing to an unresolved V gene in the studies checked, with the rest unexplained. The sample contains tens of thousands of clones, roughly nine tenths of them found a single time. The ten largest account for 22% of the sample. This specimen consisted of PBMCs, obtained before any cancer treatment. These receptors were obtained from a man aged 40 to 70 with stage II squamous cell lung carcinoma.

The V gene is TRBV11-2, the J gene TRBJ2-1, with D maybe TRBD1 (5 bases). The CDR3 runs 13 residues. The germline V gene has CDR1 SGHAT and CDR2 FQNNGV. V lost 5 bases and J 10 bases, leaving 15 bases between the germline ends. The CDR3 DNA follows: TGTGCCAGCAGCCCACGCCCAGGGCTAGAGCAGTTCTTC. It codes for CASSPRPGLEQFF.

This clone came up once. The CDR3 region is CSVHGQGGEYGYTF. The DNA for the CDR3 is TGCAGCGTCCATGGACAGGGAGGAGAATATGGCTACACCTTC. The chain is built from TRBV29-1 and TRBJ1-2, with 8 bases lining up with TRBD1. The trim removed 6 bases at V and 5 bases at J, leaving 11 bases unmatched. The V gene's germline CDR1 is SQVTM and CDR2 ANQGSEA. CDR3 length: 14 amino acids.

This clone was found once. The rearrangement joins TRBV7-6 to TRBJ1-2; D uncertain. The germline gives CDR1 SGHVS, CDR2 FNYEAQ. The germline V and J ends were trimmed by 5 bases and 6 bases, with 25 bases remaining between them. This CDR3 has 17 residues. The CDR3, as DNA: TGTGCCAGCAGCCCCCAACCCGGCGGCAGGACGCTCGATGGCTACACCTTC. It codes for CASSPQPGGRTLDGYTF.

This clone was recorded only once. V usage is TRBV7-9 and J usage is TRBJ1-2; D is perhaps TRBD1 (5 bases). The CDR3 totals 13 residues. CDR1 SEHNR and CDR2 FQNEAQ come from the germline V gene (reference sequence). Between the trimmed V and J ends, which lost 3 bases and 1 base, there was a span of 6 bases. This CDR3 is CASSLGGNYGYTF. The DNA for the CDR3 is TGTGCCAGCAGCTTGGGGGGTAACTATGGCTACACCTTC.

V and J are TRBV25-1 and TRBJ2-1; 8 bases are shared with TRBD2. CDR3 length equals 15 residues. CDR1 and CDR2 (germline): MGHDK, SYGVNS. After removal of 4 bases from V and 8 bases from J, the junction contained 10 bases not matched to a gene. The CDR3, as DNA: TGTGCCAGCAGTGTAAGGACTAGCCTTTTGGATGAGCAGTTCTTC. It is translated as CASSVRTSLLDEQFF.

V gene TRBV28 combines with J gene TRBJ2-7, with D unresolved. This CDR3 has 15 residues. The germline V gene encodes CDR1 MDHEN and CDR2 SYDVKM. V lost 7 bases and J lost 2, with 18 bases in between. This CDR3 is CASIPSPARAYEQYF. The CDR3 region has the DNA TGTGCCAGCATCCCATCCCCAGCTCGGGCCTACGAGCAGTACTTC. Full variable domain (missing parts from reference TRBV28 and TRBJ2-7): DVKVTQSSRYLVKRTGEKVFLECVQDMDHENMFWYRQDPGLGLRLIYFSYDVKMKEKGDIPEGYSVSREKKERFSLILESASTNQTSMYLCASIPSPARAYEQYFGPGTRLTVT.

The J gene is TRBJ1-6, the V gene TRBV6-6; TRBD1 is a possible D gene (6 bases). Looked up from germline, CDR1 is MNHNY and CDR2 is SVGAGI (reference sequence). Trimming pared 0 bases from V and 10 bases from J, leaving 7 bases between. This CDR3 spans 13 amino acids. The CDR3 reads CASSYSGASPLHF. Written as DNA, the CDR3 is TGTGCCAGCAGTTACTCGGGGGCCTCACCCCTCCACTTT.

V usage is TRBV18 and J usage is TRBJ1-2; 10 bases agree with TRBD1. The CDR3 has 12 residues. V trimming: 7 bases; J trimming: 6 bases; junction bases outside the gene matches: 2. Looked up from germline, CDR1 is KGHSH and CDR2 is LQKENI. CDR3 loop: CASYGTGDGYTF. The DNA of the CDR3 is TGTGCCAGCTACGGGACAGGGGATGGCTACACCTTC.

This chain joins TRBV10-3 and TRBJ2-7; no definite D call. This CDR3 is built from 14 residues. Germline V gives CDR1 ENHRY, CDR2 SYGVKD. V was clipped by 7 bases and J by 1 base, with 14 bases between them. Written as DNA, the CDR3 is TGTGCCATCACGAGCGACGTTCCTTCCTACGAGCAGTACTTC. It is translated as CAITSDVPSYEQYF.

The chain employs TRBV2 and TRBJ1-6; D is undetermined. Germline values: CDR1 SNHLY, CDR2 FYNNEI. The CDR3 is 13 residues long. With 10 bases removed from V and 7 bases from J, the gap between germline ends came to 14 bases. CDR3 sequence (DNA): TGTGCCACCAGGACCTCTTTAAATTCACCCCTCCACTTT. As protein: CATRTSLNSPLHF.

The gene calls are TRBV28 and TRBJ2-1; TRBD2 matches 9 bases. Germline CDR1 MDHEN, CDR2 SYDVKM. Trimming removed 5 bases from V and 11 bases from J; junction bases left unmatched: 22. The CDR3 length is 18 residues. CDR3 in DNA: TGTGCCAGCAGTCGACCCGGAGTAGCGGGAGTAGACCCAGTTCAGCAGTTCTTC. Residues: CASSRPGVAGVDPVQQFF.

The V gene is TRBV5-6, the J gene TRBJ1-4; possible D gene TRBD1, 5 bases. Germline V CDR1 and CDR2: SGHDT, YYEEEE. V was trimmed by 0 bases and J by 8 bases, leaving 11 bases between them. The CDR3 length is 14 residues. DNA for the CDR3: TGTGCCAGCAGCTTGGAGGGGTTAGCGGAAAAACTGTTTTTT. Translated, it gives CASSLEGLAEKLFF. Full variable domain (rest looked up from reference TRBV5-6 and TRBJ1-4): DAGVTQSPTHLIKTRGQQVTLRCSPKSGHDTVSWYQQALGQGPQFIFQYYEEEERQRGNFPDRFSGHQFPNYSSELNVNALLLGDSALYLCASSLEGLAEKLFFGSGTQLSVL.

The chain combines TRBV5-1 with TRBJ2-5; D may be TRBD2 (6 bases). Germline V gene data show CDR1 as SGHRS and CDR2 as YFSETQ. CDR3 size: 16 residues. The V end was cut by 0 bases, the J end by 0 bases, with 12 bases between. For the CDR3, the DNA is TGCGCCAGCAGCTTGGGCGGGACTTCGCACCAAGAGACCCAGTACTTC. Translating it yields CASSLGGTSHQETQYF.

V usage is TRBV23-1 and J usage is TRBJ1-5, with 8 bases lining up with TRBD1. TRBV23-1 is treated as an ORF (open reading frame) with a function not yet certain. The CDR3 is made up of 15 amino acids. V lost 6 bases and J lost 5; bases outside the gene matches: 9. CDR3 region: CASSPGRGRHQPQHF. CDR3 DNA: TGCGCCAGCAGCCCCGGCAGGGGGCGGCATCAGCCCCAGCATTTT.

The CDR3 spells CASSAPSGTTEQFF. CDR3 coding DNA: TGTGCCAGCAGCGCCCCCTCCGGGACTACCGAGCAGTTCTTC. The chain employs TRBV9 and TRBJ2-1; TRBD2 aligns across 7 bases. Unmatched junction bases numbered 10, after V lost 3 bases and J lost 10 bases. The CDR3 loop spans 14 amino acids. Germline-derived CDR1 and CDR2 are SGDLS and YYNGEE.

This chain connects TRBV2 to TRBJ2-2; TRBD1 matches 7 bases. The V and J ends lost 6 bases and 6 bases, in that order; junction bases with no gene match: 7. This CDR3 spans 14 amino acids. Germline CDR1 SNHLY, CDR2 FYNNEI. This CDR3 reads CASRGTGVAGELFF. The DNA for the CDR3 is TGTGCCAGCAGGGGAACAGGGGTCGCCGGGGAGCTGTTTTTT.

This chain links TRBV2 with TRBJ1-4; a weak D match, TRBD1 (5 bases). V lost 3 bases to trimming and J lost 4 bases, with 12 bases between them. CDR1 is SNHLY and CDR2 is FYNNEI in the germline V gene. The CDR3 runs to 15 residues. The CDR3 DNA sequence: TGTGCCAGCAGTGAGGCCGGGGGGGGTAATGAAAAACTGTTTTTT. Protein: CASSEAGGGNEKLFF.

The V call is TRBV11-2, the J call TRBJ2-7; the D gene is possibly TRBD1 (6 bases). The V and J ends lost 5 bases and 4 bases respectively, with 18 bases between them. The V gene's germline CDR1 is SGHAT and CDR2 FQNNGV. This CDR3 has 15 amino acids. The CDR3 loop reads CASSREQGSSYEQYF. In nucleotides, the CDR3 is TGTGCCAGCAGCCGCGAGCAGGGGAGTTCTTACGAGCAGTACTTC.

The chain links TRBV7-3 to TRBJ1-5, with D maybe TRBD1 (6 bases). Germline V gives CDR1 SGHTA, CDR2 FQGTGA. There are 17 residues in the CDR3. The germline V and J ends were trimmed by 5 bases and 9 bases, with 26 bases remaining between them. The CDR3 coding sequence is TGTGCCAGCAGCCCCCCGAGTTGGGGACAAGGTTACTTGCCCCAGCATTTT. Protein product: CASSPPSWGQGYLPQHF.

The chain is built from TRBV4-1 and TRBJ2-5; TRBD2 aligns across 9 bases. The CDR3 contains 17 residues. The germline V gene encodes CDR1 MGHRA and CDR2 YSYEKL. The V and J ends lost 1 base and 2 bases, in that order; junction bases with no gene match: 8. The CDR3, as DNA: TGCGCCAGCAGCCAAGTTTCTGCGGGGGGGCTGCAAGAGACCCAGTACTTC. It yields the protein CASSQVSAGGLQETQYF.

This clone was recorded once. The chain uses TRBV7-9 and TRBJ2-2; D is possibly TRBD2 (5 bases). V was trimmed by 5 bases and J by 5 bases, leaving 9 bases between them. The CDR3 has 13 residues. CDR1 SEHNR and CDR2 FQNEAQ come from the germline V gene (reference sequence). CDR3 DNA sequence: TGTGCCAGCAGCCTTAGCGAGACCGGGGAGCTGTTTTTT. It translates to CASSLSETGELFF.

The V call is TRBV7-9, the J call TRBJ1-3; the match to TRBD1 covers 7 bases. Trimming at V came to 6 bases and at J to 5 bases, leaving 7 bases not matched to a gene. Germline V CDR1 and CDR2: SEHNR, FQNEAQ (reference sequence). This CDR3 has 14 amino acids. This CDR3 reads CASSTGTVRNTIYF. The CDR3 DNA follows: TGTGCCAGCAGTACCGGGACAGTGCGAAACACCATATATTTT. The full variable domain, in which reference TRBV7-9 and TRBJ1-3 provide the parts outside the CDR3, is DTGVSQNPRHKITKRGQNVTFRCDPISEHNRLYWYRQTLGQGPEFLTYFQNEAQLEKSRLLSDRFSAERPKGSFSTLEIQRTEQGDSAMYLCASSTGTVRNTIYFGEGSWLTVV.

The rearrangement uses TRBV13 and TRBJ2-7; D is ambiguous. Germline lookup yields CDR1 PRHDT and CDR2 FYEKMQ (reference sequence). The ends were cut back, 7 bases at V and 6 bases at J, with 13 bases in the middle. The CDR3 has 12 residues. The CDR3 bases are TGTGCCAGCACCTTCGGTGGTCTCGAGCAGTACTTC. As protein: CASTFGGLEQYF.

V usage is TRBV19 and J usage is TRBJ1-2; 8 bases align to TRBD1. Trimming at V came to 3 bases and at J to 2 bases, leaving 2 bases not matched to a gene. CDR3 size: 14 residues. The V gene's germline CDR1 is LNHDA and CDR2 SQIVND (reference sequence). The DNA of the CDR3 is TGTGCCAGTAGTATCTGGGACAGGAACTATGGCTACACCTTC. Its protein product is CASSIWDRNYGYTF.

V is TRBV5-1 and J is TRBJ1-2, with D tentatively TRBD1 (5 bases). CDR1 SGHRS and CDR2 YFSETQ come from the germline V gene. The CDR3 sequence is 17 residues long. V lost 0 bases, J lost 3 bases, and 18 bases lay in between. CDR3 residues: CASSLGAGGRDDYGYTF. The CDR3 bases are TGCGCCAGCAGCTTGGGAGCGGGTGGCAGGGACGACTATGGCTACACCTTC.

In this sample, this clone turned up once. The chain links TRBV4-1 to TRBJ2-1; 11 bases are shared with TRBD2. Trimming at V came to 1 base and at J to 15 bases, leaving 8 bases not matched to a gene. CDR1 is MGHRA and CDR2 is YSYEKL in the germline V gene. This CDR3 has 14 amino acids. The CDR3 loop is CASSQVLAGGSLFF. DNA for the CDR3: TGCGCCAGCAGCCAAGTTCTAGCGGGAGGCAGTTTGTTCTTC.

The chain links TRBV19 to TRBJ1-1, with no clear D. Germline V gene sequence: CDR1 LNHDA, CDR2 SQIVND (reference sequence). The CDR3 is 14 residues long. V was pared by 7 bases and J by 4 bases, with 16 bases between. The CDR3 loop is CASKIDVRFTEAFF. CDR3 DNA sequence: TGTGCCAGTAAGATTGATGTGCGGTTCACTGAAGCTTTCTTT.

This clone has just one count. The rearrangement joins TRBV5-5 to TRBJ2-7; no clear D gene. V shed 0 bases and J shed 0 bases, with 4 bases lying between them. CDR1 is SGHKS, CDR2 YYEKEE, per germline (reference sequence). The CDR3 has 13 residues. The CDR3 nucleotides read TGTGCCAGCAGCTTGGTTGCCTCCTACGAGCAGTACTTC. Amino acids: CASSLVASYEQYF.

The chain employs TRBV7-9 and TRBJ2-1, with 9 bases matching TRBD1. The CDR3 contains 15 residues. The germline V gene has CDR1 SEHNR and CDR2 FQNEAQ (reference sequence). V lost 5 bases, J lost 0 bases, and 2 bases stayed unmatched. CDR3 nucleotide sequence: TGTGCCAGCAGCCCGACAGGGGGCTCCTACAATGAGCAGTTCTTC. Protein product: CASSPTGGSYNEQFF.

The chain joins TRBV30 to TRBJ1-5, with TRBD1 as a possible D gene (5 bases). CDR1 and CDR2 (germline): GTSNPN, SVGIG (reference sequence). The V gene lost 0 bases and the J gene lost 6 bases, with 12 bases spanning the gap. The CDR3 sequence is 14 residues long. Here the CDR3 reads CAWSVTHGGQPQHF. CDR3 DNA: TGTGCCTGGAGTGTAACCCACGGGGGTCAGCCCCAGCATTTT.